Listed here are 20 T cell receptor beta chains from one sample, sequenced in a study of shared clonotypes between healthy human individuals. The assay was immunoSEQ multiplex PCR, and TCRdb's table has in-frame clones only and misses some. Of approximately 2.5 million clones listed, 80% to 95% are singletons. What was sequenced was naive CD4+ T cells from PBMCs. The subset is: CD45RA+ positively selected. These receptors all stem from a man in his late teens or twenties in good health. Some clones in this sample may be carry-over from other donors' samples.

The chain carries TRBV25-1 and TRBJ2-3, with TRBD1 matching 8 bases. Germline assignment: CDR1 MGHDK and CDR2 SYGVNS. This CDR3 is 16 amino acids long. J gave up 4 bases and V 4 bases, and 10 bases lay outside the gene matches. The CDR3 region is CASSGRTGWGPDTQYF. CDR3 in DNA: TGTGCCAGCAGTGGAAGGACAGGGTGGGGGCCAGATACGCAGTATTTT.

The chain joins TRBV28 to TRBJ2-7; D possibly corresponds to TRBD2 (6 bases). The V end lost 5 bases, the J end lost 11 bases, and 19 bases lay between the germline ends. CDR1 and CDR2 (germline): MDHEN, SYDVKM. The CDR3 has 13 amino acids. This chain's CDR3 is CASSPPGLVRKYF. The CDR3, as DNA: TGTGCCAGCAGTCCCCCGGGACTGGTAAGGAAGTACTTC.

The chain employs TRBV2 and TRBJ1-6; D is undetermined. Trimming shortened V by 2 bases and J by 6 bases, and 14 bases separated the two germline ends. The CDR3 totals 16 residues. CDR1 is SNHLY and CDR2 is FYNNEI in the germline V gene. Here the CDR3 reads CASSENGGHSNSPLHF. The CDR3 bases are TGTGCCAGCAGTGAAAATGGAGGGCACAGTAATTCACCCCTCCACTTT.

J is TRBJ1-2 and V is TRBV29-1, with no clear D. V gave up 4 bases and J gave up 4 bases, with 16 bases separating them. The length of the CDR3 is 14 residues. Looked up from germline, CDR1 is SQVTM and CDR2 is ANQGSEA. CDR3 residues: CSVGGQKPGYGYTF. The CDR3 DNA reads as TGCAGCGTTGGTGGGCAGAAACCTGGCTATGGCTACACCTTC.

Comments on this clone: Other DNA variants within this sample encode the same CDR3. J is TRBJ2-3 and V is TRBV10-3; D remains unclear. Germline V CDR1 and CDR2: ENHRY, SYGVKD. Trimming removed 8 bases from V and 0 bases from J, with 9 bases in between. This CDR3 has 13 amino acids. In nucleotides, the CDR3 is TGTGCCATCGGAGCACCAAGCACAGATACGCAGTATTTT. Encoded protein: CAIGAPSTDTQYF.

The rearrangement joins TRBV7-2 to TRBJ2-4; the D gene could be TRBD1 or TRBD2 (5 bases each). In germline, CDR1 is SGHTA, CDR2 FQGNSA. V was shortened by 3 bases and J by 0 bases, with 18 bases between the two germline ends. The CDR3 totals 18 residues. The CDR3 spells CASSFGTPTFLAKNIQYF. The CDR3 DNA sequence: TGTGCCAGCAGCTTCGGGACGCCTACATTTCTAGCCAAAAACATTCAGTACTTC.

Concerning this clone: In the same sample, other DNA sequences code for this CDR3. V usage is TRBV9 and J usage is TRBJ2-3; D may correspond to TRBD1 or TRBD2 (5 bases each). Germline assignment: CDR1 SGDLS and CDR2 YYNGEE. The V end lost 2 bases, the J end lost 0 bases, and 7 bases lay between the germline ends. The CDR3 contains 14 residues. For the CDR3, the DNA is TGTGCCAGCAGCGTGAGGGGCAGCACAGATACGCAGTATTTT. It encodes CASSVRGSTDTQYF.

The chain carries TRBV5-1 and TRBJ2-2, with TRBD2 as a possible D gene (5 bases). Germline V gene lookup returns CDR1 SGHRS and CDR2 YFSETQ. The germline V and J ends were trimmed by 0 bases and 7 bases, with 10 bases remaining between them. This CDR3 has 14 amino acids. CDR3 sequence reads: CASSLETTLGELFF. In DNA form, the CDR3 reads TGCGCCAGCAGCTTGGAGACTACTCTCGGGGAGCTGTTTTTT.

The chain is built from TRBV18 and TRBJ1-4; unclear D gene. CDR1 and CDR2 (germline): KGHSH, LQKENI. The CDR3 totals 14 residues. V lost 6 bases and J 8 bases, leaving 16 bases between the germline ends. In nucleotides, the CDR3 is TGTGCCAGCTCGGCAAACCCTGCTCCCGAAAAACTGTTTTTT. Its translation is CASSANPAPEKLFF. Looking up the rest from reference TRBV18 and TRBJ1-4 gives the full variable domain: NAGVMQNPRHLVRRRGQEARLRCSPMKGHSHVYWYRQLPEEGLKFMVYLQKENIIDESGMPKERFSAEFPKEGPSILRIQQVVRGDSAAYFCASSANPAPEKLFFGSGTQLSVL.

In this sample, this clone turned up once. CDR3: CASSLMSSGSKYNEQFF. CDR3 bases: TGTGCCAGCAGCTTAATGTCTAGCGGGAGCAAATACAATGAGCAGTTCTTC. The rearrangement links TRBV7-3 to TRBJ2-1; 10 bases align to TRBD2. CDR1 SGHTA and CDR2 FQGTGA come from the germline V gene. The V gene end was trimmed by 1 base and the J gene end by 4 bases; junction bases not matched to a gene: 7. CDR3 size: 17 residues.

This CDR3 is CASSLLGLQGRAPQHF. In DNA, the CDR3 is TGTGCCAGCTCACTTTTAGGCTTGCAGGGACGTGCGCCCCAGCATTTT. J is TRBJ1-5 and V is TRBV18; TRBD1 might be the D (5 bases). The V and J ends lost 4 bases and 9 bases respectively, with 22 bases between them. The germline gives CDR1 KGHSH, CDR2 LQKENI. This CDR3 is built from 16 residues.

The chain is built from TRBV19 and TRBJ1-2, with TRBD1 matching over 9 bases. The CDR3 totals 17 residues. Trimming removed 2 bases from V and 1 base from J; junction bases left unmatched: 8. Germline-derived CDR1 and CDR2 are LNHDA and SQIVND (reference sequence). The CDR3 loop reads CASSIPGQGFINYGYTF. CDR3 coding DNA: TGTGCCAGTAGTATACCGGGACAGGGTTTCATTAACTATGGCTACACCTTC.

The gene calls are TRBV5-1 and TRBJ1-2, with 9 nucleotides matching TRBD1. This CDR3 spans 15 amino acids. V shed 4 bases and J 4 bases; nucleotides not matched to a gene: 8. CDR1 and CDR2 from the germline V gene are SGHRS and YFSETQ. CDR3 DNA: TGCGCCAGCAGCCGAACACCGGACAGGGGCTATGGCTACACCTTC. As protein: CASSRTPDRGYGYTF. Full variable domain (rest looked up from reference TRBV5-1 and TRBJ1-2): KAGVTQTPRYLIKTRGQQVTLSCSPISGHRSVSWYQQTPGQGLQFLFEYFSETQRNKGNFPGRFSGRQFSNSRSEMNVSTLELGDSALYLCASSRTPDRGYGYTFGSGTRLTVV.

This chain uses TRBV4-1 with TRBJ1-2; D is possibly TRBD1 (5 bases). Trimming took 1 base from V and 4 from J, leaving 16 bases between them. Germline values: CDR1 MGHRA, CDR2 YSYEKL. The CDR3 has 16 residues. CDR3 sequence (DNA): TGCGCCAGCAGCCAAGGGGGGTTCGACCGGGCCTATGGCTACACCTTC. Amino acids: CASSQGGFDRAYGYTF.

The chain links TRBV6-5 to TRBJ2-1; D is tentatively TRBD1 or TRBD2 (7 bases each). The length of the CDR3 is 16 residues. Trimming pared 0 bases from V and 9 bases from J, leaving 18 bases between. CDR1 and CDR2 (germline): MNHEY, SVGAGI. CDR3 coding DNA: TGTGCCAGCAGTTACTCCGGACCCAGGGGGGGGCTTGAGCAGTTCTTC. This sequence encodes CASSYSGPRGGLEQFF.

The chain has TRBV19 and TRBJ2-2, with 7 nucleotides matching TRBD1. Per the germline V gene, CDR1 is LNHDA and CDR2 is SQIVND (reference sequence). V lost 1 base, J lost 4 bases, and 6 bases stayed unmatched. CDR3 length: 16 amino acids. The CDR3, as DNA: TGTGCCAGTAGTATAGTAGGGGGCTCTGTCACCGGGGAGCTGTTTTTT. This sequence encodes CASSIVGGSVTGELFF. Based on the CDR3 plus reference TRBV19 and TRBJ2-2, the full variable domain is DGGITQSPKYLFRKEGQNVTLSCEQNLNHDAMYWYRQDPGQGLRLIYYSQIVNDFQKGDIAEGYSVSREKKESFPLTVTSAQKNPTAFYLCASSIVGGSVTGELFFGEGSRLTVL.

This clone has more than one count but fewer than ten. The V and J genes are TRBV4-1 and TRBJ1-5; 9 bases fit TRBD1. The CDR3 covers 15 residues. Trimming removed 3 bases from V and 4 bases from J; junction bases left unmatched: 4. The germline CDR1 and CDR2 sequences are MGHRA and YSYEKL. The DNA for the CDR3 is TGCGCCAGCAGCCACCTCGGACAGGGGAATCAGCCCCAGCATTTT. Translation: CASSHLGQGNQPQHF.

As for this clone: At the DNA level, this CDR3 is encoded by other sequences in the same sample as well. J is TRBJ2-1 and V is TRBV15; D unclear. The CDR3 runs to 11 residues. The germline gives CDR1 LNHNV, CDR2 YYDKDF (reference sequence). The V gene lost 4 bases and the J gene lost 4 bases, with 2 bases spanning the gap. CDR3 nucleotide sequence: TGTGCCACCAGCACATACAATGAGCAGTTCTTC. This gives the protein CATSTYNEQFF.

In DNA, the CDR3 is TGCAGCGTTGGGGACAGGGGGTATCTGGATGGCTACACCTTC. Its translation: CSVGDRGYLDGYTF. The J gene is TRBJ1-2, the V gene TRBV29-1, with 11 bases lining up with TRBD1. CDR1 and CDR2 from the germline V gene are SQVTM and ANQGSEA. The CDR3 totals 14 residues. After removal of 4 bases from V and 6 bases from J, the junction contained 7 bases not matched to a gene.

A word on this clone: The identical CDR3 is also encoded by other nucleotide sequences in the sample. V usage is TRBV7-3 and J usage is TRBJ2-3; the D is unclear. This CDR3 contains 13 residues. The germline gives CDR1 SGHTA, CDR2 FQGTGA. Trimming stripped 1 base from V and 4 bases from J, with 6 bases between. The DNA for the CDR3 is TGTGCCAGCAGCTTAAGTGGGGCAGATACGCAGTATTTT. Translating gives CASSLSGADTQYF.